These T cell receptor beta chains were read from a single sample in a study of CD8+ T cells in alopecia areata. Sequencing used immunoSEQ multiplex PCR; TCRdb keeps in-frame clones, though not all of them. The sample contains hundreds of thousands of clones, roughly 60% of which appear only once. The input for sequencing was CD4+ T cells sorted from blood, taken between weeks 51 and 54, from a patient treated with tofacitinib. These receptors were obtained from a human donor with alopecia areata. Both conserved end residues are trimmed from each CDR3. A D gene is named only where the DNA matches it firmly.

TRBV7-2	NA	TRBJ2-1	ASSLEPSTYNEQF
TRBV30	NA	TRBJ2-5	AWRGTKTQY
TRBV29-1	NA	TRBJ2-5	SVEGKGTPHTQY
TRBV10-3	NA	TRBJ1-6	AISESMGSPLH
TRBV29-1	TRBD1	TRBJ1-3	SALDRLSSGNTIY
TRBV15	NA	TRBJ2-6	ATSSDNFSGANVLT
TRBV7-2	NA	TRBJ1-5	ASSRDYQPQH
TRBV5-1	NA	TRBJ2-3	ASSLGGGGTDTQY
TRBV19	TRBD2	TRBJ2-1	ASSTIAGGLYNEQF
TRBV6-5	NA	TRBJ1-2	ASSYSGGIYGYT
TRBV29-1	NA	TRBJ2-5	SVYRVETQY
TRBV6-5	NA	TRBJ2-7	ASKRGTEAYEQY
TRBV7-6	NA	TRBJ1-3	ASSLFSGAGNTIY
TRBV29-1	NA	TRBJ2-2	SVAWGGSNTGELF
TRBV9	TRBD1	TRBJ2-5	ASSVAAGQGSETQY
TRBV7-2	NA	TRBJ1-2	ASSLRTGRYT
TRBV5-1	NA	TRBJ1-2	ASSFPREGYGYT
TRBV4-1	NA	TRBJ1-2	ASSQDPGRMDGYT
TRBV29-1	NA	TRBJ2-7	SVGTYSYEQY
TRBV27	NA	TRBJ1-6	ASSFGPDNSPLH
TRBV18	TRBD1	TRBJ2-2	ASSQGQSNTGELF
TRBV5-1	TRBD1	TRBJ2-7	ASSQRGQIYEQY
TRBV29-1	NA	TRBJ1-4	SVLEKGEKLF
TRBV12-5	NA	TRBJ2-7	ASGLGPRSYEQY
TRBV5-1	TRBD1	TRBJ2-5	ASSPGTGDGETQY
TRBV5-6	TRBD1	TRBJ1-2	ASSLATGARGYGYT
TRBV6-1	TRBD2	TRBJ2-7	ASNPGGAAEQY
TRBV4-1	NA	TRBJ2-4	ASSQTRDTDIQY
TRBV20-1	NA	TRBJ2-7	SANSGYEQY
TRBV29-1	TRBD1	TRBJ2-7	SVTLTGVSYEQY
TRBV7-2	TRBD1	TRBJ2-7	ASSLEGGTGTYEQY
TRBV6-1	NA	TRBJ2-3	ASSVPGSDTQY
TRBV14	NA	TRBJ2-7	ASSPLHRNNLVGQY
TRBV6-1	NA	TRBJ2-5	ASSEWAGRQETQY
TRBV7-9	NA	TRBJ2-7	ASSSAYEQY